These T cell receptor beta chains were read from a single sample in a study of technical replicates of blood from a few donors. TCRdb's table, derived via immunoSEQ multiplex PCR, lists solely in-frame clones and lacks some. The data show tens of thousands of clones, approximately 95% seen once. What was sequenced was T cells isolated from PBMCs. Source of these receptors: a human donor in good health. Both conserved end residues are part of each CDR3. D genes are given only for firm matches. For some rows the clone size is stated as once, few or many, or as a class when expanded; others skip it.

CDR3 length	V gene	J gene	clone size	D gene	CDR3 DNA	CDR3 protein
15	TRBV30	TRBJ2-7	NA	TRBD2	TGTGCCTGGGTCATAAGGGTAGCGGGAATTTACGAGCAGTACTTC	CAWVIRVAGIYEQYF
13	TRBV27	TRBJ1-1	NA	NA	TGTGCCAGCACTAAAGGAGAGAACACTGAAGCTTTCTTT	CASTKGENTEAFF
12	TRBV29-1	TRBJ2-2	NA	NA	TGCAGCGTAGTACAGCCTACCGGGGAGCTGTTTTTT	CSVVQPTGELFF
12	TRBV11-2	TRBJ1-1	NA	NA	TGTGCCAGCAGCTTAGTCCCAACTGAAGCTTTCTTT	CASSLVPTEAFF
13	TRBV5-4	TRBJ1-2	NA	NA	TGTGCCAGCAGCACTCAGGGTATCCATGGCTACACCTTC	CASSTQGIHGYTF
13	TRBV6-1	TRBJ1-5	NA	NA	TGTGCCAGCACCCTGTATAGCAATCAGCCCCAGCATTTT	CASTLYSNQPQHF
13	TRBV4-1	TRBJ2-7	NA	NA	TGCGCCAGCAGCGTCGGGAACTCCTACGAGCAGTACTTC	CASSVGNSYEQYF
18	TRBV4-1	TRBJ1-1	NA	TRBD1	TGCGCCAGCAGCCAACTAGGACAGGGCAGGCCGAGTGGGACTGAAGCTTTCTTT	CASSQLGQGRPSGTEAFF
15	TRBV6-5	TRBJ2-1	NA	TRBD2	TGTGCCAGCAGTTCCCCCAGCGGGATAATCAATGAGCAGTTCTTC	CASSSPSGIINEQFF
14	TRBV6-5	TRBJ2-2	NA	NA	TGTGCCAGCAGTTCGCGGGTTAACACCGGGGAGCTGTTTTTT	CASSSRVNTGELFF
15	TRBV5-5	TRBJ2-1	NA	TRBD2	TGTGCCAGCAGCTTAGGACTAGCGGGAGTTGATGAGCAGTTCTTC	CASSLGLAGVDEQFF
16	TRBV27	TRBJ2-7	NA	NA	TGTGCCAGCAGTCTCACGCCAAACCCTACTACCTACGAGCAGTACTTC	CASSLTPNPTTYEQYF
16	TRBV12-5	TRBJ1-3	NA	NA	TGTGCTAGTGGTGATGACAGTGGAGACTCTGGAAACACCATATATTTT	CASGDDSGDSGNTIYF
15	TRBV7-8	TRBJ2-7	NA	TRBD2	TGTGCCAGCAGCTTTTTAGCGGGACTAGGGAACGAGCAGTACTTC	CASSFLAGLGNEQYF
14	TRBV10-3	TRBJ2-7	NA	NA	TGTGCCATCAGCGGGTCGGCCGATCGCTACGAGCAGTACTTC	CAISGSADRYEQYF
17	TRBV19	TRBJ2-1	NA	TRBD2	TGTGCCAGTAGTATTTCGTCTGGGACTAGCGGGTACAATGAGCAGTTCTTC	CASSISSGTSGYNEQFF
15	TRBV6-1	TRBJ1-2	NA	TRBD1	TGTGCCAGCAGTGAACCACTACAGGGGCTTTATGGCTACACCTTC	CASSEPLQGLYGYTF
15	TRBV7-7	TRBJ2-5	NA	TRBD1	TGTGCTAGCAGCTTATCACAGGGGCTTCGGGAGACCCAGTACTTC	CASSLSQGLRETQYF
14	TRBV9	TRBJ1-5	NA	TRBD1	TGTGCCAGCAGCATAACAGGGGGCTGGGAGCCCCAGCATTTT	CASSITGGWEPQHF
14	TRBV18	TRBJ1-3	NA	TRBD1	TGTGCCAGCTCACTGTCCGGGACAGGGAACACCATATATTTT	CASSLSGTGNTIYF
17	TRBV5-4	TRBJ2-7	NA	TRBD2	TGTGCCAGCAGCTTGGCCGGGGGGCTAGCGGGGACCTACGAGCAGTACTTC	CASSLAGGLAGTYEQYF
13	TRBV5-6	TRBJ2-7	NA	NA	TGTGCCAGCAGTACCGGGACTGCCTACGAGCAGTACTTC	CASSTGTAYEQYF
16	TRBV28	TRBJ1-1	NA	NA	TGTGCCAGCAGTTTAACGAAGATCGGGAGAATCACTGAAGCTTTCTTT	CASSLTKIGRITEAFF
13	TRBV13	TRBJ1-1	NA	NA	TGTGCCAGCAGCTTAGGTCGGGGCACTGAAGCTTTCTTT	CASSLGRGTEAFF
13	TRBV7-9	TRBJ2-7	NA	NA	TGTGCCACCGACAGCGAAAATATCTACGAGCAGTACTTC	CATDSENIYEQYF
14	TRBV15	TRBJ2-3	NA	NA	TGTGCCACCAGCGGGCCTGGGGGGACAGATACGCAGTATTTT	CATSGPGGTDTQYF
13	TRBV27	TRBJ1-2	NA	TRBD1	TGTGCCAGCAGTTTTGGGACAGGCTATGGCTACACCTTC	CASSFGTGYGYTF
14	TRBV6-1	TRBJ1-2	NA	TRBD1	TGTGCCAGCACCAGACGGGACAGGGAGAGTGGCTACACCTTC	CASTRRDRESGYTF
13	TRBV19	TRBJ1-1	NA	NA	TGTGCCGTACGGGGCGGGAGAAACACTGAAGCTTTCTTT	CAVRGGRNTEAFF
11	TRBV29-1	TRBJ2-7	NA	NA	TGCAGCGTTGTCAGGGGCTACGAGCAGTACTTC	CSVVRGYEQYF
18	TRBV7-8	TRBJ1-1	NA	TRBD1	TGTGCCAGCAGCTTACCTAGTCGGACAGGGCCGATGAACACTGAAGCTTTCTTT	CASSLPSRTGPMNTEAFF
14	TRBV5-1	TRBJ1-4	NA	TRBD1	TGCGCCAGCAGCTTGGGGACAGGGGTAGAAAAACTGTTTTTT	CASSLGTGVEKLFF
15	TRBV29-1	TRBJ2-5	NA	TRBD1	TGCAGCGTTGAACTATGGACAGGGGTCCAAGAGACCCAGTACTTC	CSVELWTGVQETQYF
15	TRBV28	TRBJ2-1	NA	TRBD2	TGTGCCAGCAGTTTATTGTCTAGCGGGAGCCCTGAGCAGTTCTTC	CASSLLSSGSPEQFF
16	TRBV29-1	TRBJ1-1	NA	NA	TGCAGCGTTGAACACCTGGGGGCTGAGGGGAACACTGAAGCTTTCTTT	CSVEHLGAEGNTEAFF
13	TRBV2	TRBJ2-7	once	TRBD1	TGTGCCAGCACTCGGGACAGCGGCTACGAGCAGTACTTC	CASTRDSGYEQYF
16	TRBV2	TRBJ2-1	once	TRBD2	TGTGCCAGCAAACCCGGGACTAGTGGCGAAATACGTGAGCAGTTCTTC	CASKPGTSGEIREQFF
13	TRBV7-2	TRBJ2-1	once	TRBD1	TGTGCCAGCAGCGGGCGACAGGGAATAAAGCAGTTCTTC	CASSGRQGIKQFF
12	TRBV19	TRBJ2-7	NA	NA	TGTGCCAGTAGTAACAGGGAGAACGAGCAGTACTTC	CASSNRENEQYF
15	TRBV5-1	TRBJ2-7	NA	TRBD2	TGCGCCAGCAGACAGGGACTAGCGGTGGGAGGGGAGCAGTACTTC	CASRQGLAVGGEQYF
12	TRBV7-2	TRBJ2-1	NA	NA	TGTGCCAGCAGCCCAAATTACAATGAGCAGTTCTTC	CASSPNYNEQFF